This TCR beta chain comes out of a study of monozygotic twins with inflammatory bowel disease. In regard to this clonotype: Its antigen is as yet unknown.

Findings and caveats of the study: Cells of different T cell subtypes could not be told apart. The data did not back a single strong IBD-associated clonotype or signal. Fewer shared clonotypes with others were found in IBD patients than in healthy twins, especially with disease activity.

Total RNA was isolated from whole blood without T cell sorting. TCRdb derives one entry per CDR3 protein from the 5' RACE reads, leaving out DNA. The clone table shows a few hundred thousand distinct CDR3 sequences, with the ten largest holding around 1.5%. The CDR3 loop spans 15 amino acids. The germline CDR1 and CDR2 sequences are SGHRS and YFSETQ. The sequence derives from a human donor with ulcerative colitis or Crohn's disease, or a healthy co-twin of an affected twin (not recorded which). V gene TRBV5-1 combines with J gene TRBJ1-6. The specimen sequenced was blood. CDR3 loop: CASSLLSGGEGPLHF.